Presented here are 25 T cell receptor beta chains from one specimen sequenced in a study of response to subunit inactivated influenza vaccine. TCRdb re-derived calls from the RT-PCR reads in MiXCR, one entry per CDR3 protein. The table includes a few hundred thousand distinct CDR3 sequences, 12% to 15% detected once. The sequenced sample was PBMCs from blood, obtained about 13 days after vaccination. The receptors originated from a man aged 50-60 years who received an inactivated influenza vaccine.

This clonotype was recorded a few times. The chain couples TRBV7-2 to TRBJ2-3; TRBD1 might be the D (5 bases). There are 13 residues in the CDR3. V lost 3 bases, J lost 6 bases, and 10 bases lay in between. CDR1 is SGHTA and CDR2 is FQGNSA in the germline V gene. Written as DNA, the CDR3 is TGTGCCAGCAGCTTCAGACAGAAGGATACGCAGTATTTT. Its protein product is CASSFRQKDTQYF. Drawing the rest from reference TRBV7-2 and TRBJ2-3, the complete variable domain is GAGVSQSPSNKVTEKGKDVELRCDPISGHTALYWYRQSLGQGLEFLIYFQGNSAPDKSGLPSDRFSAERTGGSVSTLTIQRTQQEDSAVYLCASSFRQKDTQYFGPGTRLTVL.

This chain connects TRBV11-2 to TRBJ2-1; the match to TRBD2 covers 9 bases. J gave up 5 bases and V 1 base, and 9 bases lay outside the gene matches. CDR1 SGHAT and CDR2 FQNNGV come from the germline V gene. CDR3 size: 17 residues. CDR3 amino acids: CASSLGGSGRSHNEQFF. In DNA form, the CDR3 reads TGTGCCAGCAGCTTAGGTGGAAGCGGGAGGTCACACAATGAGCAGTTCTTC.

This clonotype was observed a handful of times. The chain uses TRBV4-3 and TRBJ2-7; 7 bases agree with TRBD1. Germline-derived CDR1 and CDR2 are LGHNA and YSLEER. This CDR3 comprises 16 residues. The J segment lost 4 bases and the V segment lost 1 base, leaving 10 bases of the junction unmatched. The DNA for the CDR3 is TGCGCCAGCAGCCAAGGGGCCGGGGACAGAATTTACGAGCAGTACTTC. Translation: CASSQGAGDRIYEQYF.

V is TRBV5-1 and J is TRBJ2-1, with a weak D call TRBD2 (5 bases). The germline gives CDR1 SGHRS, CDR2 YFSETQ. CDR3 length equals 15 residues. V was shortened by 1 base and J by 9 bases, with 17 bases between the two germline ends. The CDR3 sequence: CASSLSSLYYGEQFF. The CDR3 coding sequence is TGCGCCAGCAGCTTGTCTAGCCTATACTACGGTGAGCAGTTCTTC.

V is TRBV5-1 and J is TRBJ2-7, with 8 bases matching TRBD2. This CDR3 has 15 amino acids. V shed 2 bases, J shed 2 bases, and the junction held 6 bases outside the gene matches. CDR1 is SGHRS, CDR2 YFSETQ, per germline. The DNA for the CDR3 is TGCGCCAGCAGCTTCACAGCGGGAGCTCCCTACGAGCAGTACTTC. Residues: CASSFTAGAPYEQYF.

The chain has TRBV7-9 and TRBJ2-7, with a tentative D call TRBD1 (6 bases). Looked up from germline, CDR1 is SEHNR and CDR2 is FQNEAQ (reference sequence). The V gene lost 3 bases and the J gene lost 2 bases, with 14 bases spanning the gap. CDR3 length: 15 residues. The chain's CDR3 is CASSFGTLDPYEQYF. DNA for the CDR3: TGTGCCAGCAGCTTTGGGACACTGGACCCCTACGAGCAGTACTTC. Filled out from reference TRBV7-9 and TRBJ2-7, the complete variable domain reads DTGVSQNPRHKITKRGQNVTFRCDPISEHNRLYWYRQTLGQGPEFLTYFQNEAQLEKSRLLSDRFSAERPKGSFSTLEIQRTEQGDSAMYLCASSFGTLDPYEQYFGPGTRLTVT.

V and J are TRBV5-1 and TRBJ2-3; 10 bases are a match to TRBD2. This CDR3 region has 15 residues. Trimming removed 4 bases from V and 3 bases from J; junction bases left unmatched: 5. Germline V CDR1 and CDR2: SGHRS, YFSETQ. CDR3 residues: CASSPGLANTDTQYF. CDR3 in DNA: TGCGCCAGCAGCCCGGGACTAGCGAATACAGATACGCAGTATTTT.

This chain joins TRBV15 and TRBJ2-7; 7 nucleotides align to TRBD1. The junction had 4 bases not matched to a gene; V was cut back by 1 base and J by 4 bases. The CDR3 runs 14 residues. Germline V gene sequence: CDR1 LNHNV, CDR2 YYDKDF (reference sequence). CDR3 protein: CATSRGQGYYEQYF. Written as DNA, the CDR3 is TGTGCCACCAGCAGAGGACAGGGTTATTACGAGCAGTACTTC. Together with reference TRBV15 and TRBJ2-7, the CDR3 gives the full variable domain: DAMVIQNPRYQVTQFGKPVTLSCSQTLNHNVMYWYQQKSSQAPKLLFHYYDKDFNNEADTPDNFQSRRPNTSFCFLDIRSPGLGDTAMYLCATSRGQGYYEQYFGPGTRLTVT.

The gene calls are TRBV6-2 or TRBV6-3 and TRBJ2-1, with D tentatively TRBD1 or TRBD2 (6 bases each). The germline CDR1 and CDR2 sequences are MNHEY and SVGEGT. V was shortened by 8 bases and J by 8 bases, with 22 bases between the two germline ends. The CDR3 loop spans 15 amino acids. CDR3 sequence: CASRPGGRVSDEQFF. In nucleotides, the CDR3 is TGTGCCAGCCGTCCCGGGGGCAGGGTATCAGATGAGCAGTTCTTC.

The chain couples TRBV2 to TRBJ2-4, with 7 bases matching TRBD1. In germline, CDR1 is SNHLY, CDR2 FYNNEI. The CDR3 runs 16 residues. V trimming: 7 bases; J trimming: 8 bases; junction bases outside the gene matches: 17. The CDR3 DNA reads TGTGCCAGCACTTTGGGACAGCTCTCTAGGAGTGACATTCAGTACTTC. This codes for CASTLGQLSRSDIQYF.

This clonotype was seen ten or more times. J is TRBJ2-3 and V is TRBV5-1; TRBD2 agrees at 12 bases. Germline CDR1 SGHRS, CDR2 YFSETQ. With V trimmed by 4 bases and J by 1 base, 4 bases remained unmatched. The CDR3 consists of 16 residues. The CDR3 sequence: CASSRRTSGGTDTQYF. CDR3 nucleotides: TGCGCCAGCAGCCGCCGGACTAGCGGGGGCACAGATACGCAGTATTTT.

This clonotype appeared many times. The rearrangement uses TRBV12-3 or TRBV12-4 and TRBJ2-1; 8 nucleotides align to TRBD1. J lost 2 bases, V lost 6 bases, and 6 bases had no gene match. This CDR3 region has 15 residues. CDR3 residues: CASRAGTGAYNEQFF. The CDR3 bases are TGTGCCAGCAGGGCCGGGACAGGAGCCTACAATGAGCAGTTCTTC.

The chain uses TRBV27 and TRBJ2-1; 7 bases match TRBD2. CDR3 length: 17 amino acids. Germline trimming cut 2 bases from V and 0 bases from J; bases unmatched to any gene: 7. Germline assignment: CDR1 MNHEY and CDR2 SMNVEV (reference sequence). CDR3 DNA sequence: TGTGCCAGCAGTTTACACGGCGGGGGTAGCTCCTACAATGAGCAGTTCTTC. Its translation: CASSLHGGGSSYNEQFF.

V gene TRBV7-2 combines with J gene TRBJ1-1; 7 bases match TRBD1. Germline loops: CDR1 SGHTA, CDR2 FQGNSA. V lost 3 bases and J lost 5; bases outside the gene matches: 9. This CDR3 is 15 amino acids long. CDR3 coding DNA: TGTGCCAGCAGCTTGGAACAGGGGTTAATGACTGAAGCTTTCTTT. Its protein is CASSLEQGLMTEAFF.

A few counts support this clonotype. CDR3 loop: CSGLGDSLSEQFF. CDR3 nucleotide sequence: TGCAGCGGCCTCGGAGACAGCCTGAGTGAGCAGTTCTTC. V gene TRBV29-1 combines with J gene TRBJ2-1; weak D call: TRBD1 (5 bases). The V end was cut by 7 bases, the J end by 9 bases, with 19 bases between. The length of the CDR3 is 13 residues. In germline, CDR1 is SQVTM, CDR2 ANQGSEA.

V gene TRBV28 combines with J gene TRBJ2-7; the D is unclear. V lost 2 bases to trimming and J lost 3 bases, with 5 bases between them. The CDR3 spans 12 residues. The germline CDR1 and CDR2 sequences are MDHEN and SYDVKM. The CDR3 DNA follows: TGTGCCAGCAGTTTACTAATCTACGAGCAGTACTTC. Its translation: CASSLLIYEQYF.

The rearrangement uses TRBV7-9 and TRBJ2-5; perhaps D is TRBD1 or TRBD2 (5 bases each). This CDR3 region has 17 residues. From germline, CDR1 is SEHNR and CDR2 FQNEAQ (reference sequence). Trimming removed 5 bases at V and 9 bases at J, with 28 bases between. The CDR3 coding sequence is TGTGCCAGCAGCACCGGCACCGGAGTTTCGAACGTGGGGGCCCAGTACTTC. Translating it yields CASSTGTGVSNVGAQYF.

The chain couples TRBV10-3 to TRBJ2-5; 8 bases are a match to TRBD1. The germline V gene has CDR1 ENHRY and CDR2 SYGVKD. V lost 4 bases, J lost 7 bases, and 5 bases stayed unmatched. The CDR3 loop spans 13 amino acids. The CDR3 spells CAISGGQGWTQYF. CDR3 DNA: TGTGCCATCAGTGGTGGACAGGGCTGGACCCAGTACTTC.

This clonotype showed up just a few times. V gene TRBV15 combines with J gene TRBJ2-1; D remains unclear. Germline values: CDR1 LNHNV, CDR2 YYDKDF (reference sequence). The CDR3 sequence is 15 residues long. The V end lost 1 base, the J end lost 10 bases, and 17 bases lay between the germline ends. CDR3 sequence (DNA): TGTGCCACCAGCAGAGGAACTGGGGATGCAAAAGAGCAGTTCTTC. It translates to CATSRGTGDAKEQFF.

This clonotype was detected many times. The chain has TRBV7-2 and TRBJ2-7; possible D gene TRBD1, 6 bases. CDR1 and CDR2 (germline): SGHTA, FQGNSA. The CDR3 sequence is 14 residues long. The V and J ends lost 5 bases and 3 bases respectively, with 14 bases between them. The CDR3 bases are TGTGCCAGCAGCGTGACCGGGACAAACTACGAGCAGTACTTC. Amino acids: CASSVTGTNYEQYF.

This clonotype was picked up a small number of times. The genes are TRBV9 and TRBJ1-1; D uncertain. Trimming cost V 0 bases and J 1 base, with 4 bases left between them. Germline lookup yields CDR1 SGDLS and CDR2 YYNGEE. The CDR3 totals 13 residues. The CDR3 DNA follows: TGTGCCAGCAGCGTAGAACAGAACACTGAAGCTTTCTTT. It translates to CASSVEQNTEAFF.

The chain links TRBV14 to TRBJ1-6; D call uncertain. V was clipped by 1 base and J by 7 bases, with 20 bases between them. Germline V lookup: CDR1 SGHDN, CDR2 FVKESK. The CDR3 totals 18 residues. CDR3 DNA sequence: TGTGCCAGCAGCCAAGGGGTCAGCCAAAAAAGAAAGAATTCACCCCTCCACTTT. Its protein product is CASSQGVSQKRKNSPLHF.

The rearrangement links TRBV29-1 to TRBJ1-1, with D uncertain. The V end was cut by 5 bases, the J end by 1 base, with 11 bases between. This CDR3 region has 13 residues. From germline, CDR1 is SQVTM and CDR2 ANQGSEA. The CDR3 region is CSVRVAGNTEAFF. The CDR3, as DNA: TGCAGCGTTCGGGTCGCAGGGAACACTGAAGCTTTCTTT.

The rearrangement links TRBV7-6 to TRBJ2-2, with 13 bases that match TRBD2. This CDR3 contains 17 residues. J was trimmed by 1 base and V by 4 bases; bases with no gene match: 3. Germline V lookup: CDR1 SGHVS, CDR2 FNYEAQ. The CDR3 reads CASSSGTSGENTGELFF. The CDR3 DNA follows: TGTGCCAGCAGCTCGGGGACTAGCGGGGAGAACACCGGGGAGCTGTTTTTT.

The table lists this clonotype with a few counts. V usage is TRBV5-6 and J usage is TRBJ1-3; 7 bases are shared with TRBD1. Germline lookup yields CDR1 SGHDT and CDR2 YYEEEE. The junction had 9 bases not matched to a gene; V was cut back by 4 bases and J by 8 bases. This CDR3 has 14 amino acids. CDR3 sequence reads: CASSKQGLRYTIYF. CDR3 in DNA: TGTGCCAGCAGCAAACAGGGGTTACGGTACACCATATATTTT.